This T cell receptor (beta chain) was sequenced during a study of early stage breast cancer tumors. Study-level background: About 80% of the 16 invasive tumors were ER+, PR+ and HER2-. Among roughly twelve ER+/PR+/HER2- tumors, eight were ductal, four lobular. Samples were sequenced at approximately 10-fold average coverage. Notes on the study in general: Comparing each tissue with blood distinguished tumor from normal in about 90% of the 16 patients.

Assay used: immunoSEQ multiplex PCR; TCRdb lists only in-frame clones, some missing. The profile shows 27,000 or so clones, 70% to 90% of them singletons. As for this clone: The antigen is unknown.

The sequencing sample was made of blood. The receptor's source is a person aged 45-65 years with breast cancer.

The CDR3, as DNA: TGCGCCAGCAGCCAAGACCCGAAAGTGAGCTCCTACGAGCAGTACTTC. This encodes CASSQDPKVSSYEQYF. The genes are TRBV4-3 and TRBJ2-7; D unresolved. CDR1 and CDR2 from the germline V gene are LGHNA and YSLEER. The CDR3 is made up of 16 amino acids. V dropped 0 bases and J dropped 0 bases, with 12 bases sitting between them.